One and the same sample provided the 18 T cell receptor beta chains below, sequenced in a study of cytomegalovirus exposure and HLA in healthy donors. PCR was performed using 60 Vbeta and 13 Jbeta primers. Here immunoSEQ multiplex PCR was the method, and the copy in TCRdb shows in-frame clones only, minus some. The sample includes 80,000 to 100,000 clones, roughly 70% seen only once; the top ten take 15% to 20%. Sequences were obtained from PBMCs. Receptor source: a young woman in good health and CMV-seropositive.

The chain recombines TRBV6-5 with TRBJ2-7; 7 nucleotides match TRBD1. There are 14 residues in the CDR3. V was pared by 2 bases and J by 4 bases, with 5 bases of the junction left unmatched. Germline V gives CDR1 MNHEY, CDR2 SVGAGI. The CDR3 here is CASSYGNRGYEQYF. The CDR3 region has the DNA TGTGCCAGCAGTTACGGCAACAGGGGTTACGAGCAGTACTTC.

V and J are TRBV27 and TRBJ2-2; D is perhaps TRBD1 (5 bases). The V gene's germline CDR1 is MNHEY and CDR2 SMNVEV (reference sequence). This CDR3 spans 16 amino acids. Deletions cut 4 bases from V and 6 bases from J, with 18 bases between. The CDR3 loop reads CASSYLRVELAGELFF. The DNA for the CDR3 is TGTGCCAGCAGTTATCTCAGGGTAGAATTGGCCGGGGAGCTGTTTTTT.

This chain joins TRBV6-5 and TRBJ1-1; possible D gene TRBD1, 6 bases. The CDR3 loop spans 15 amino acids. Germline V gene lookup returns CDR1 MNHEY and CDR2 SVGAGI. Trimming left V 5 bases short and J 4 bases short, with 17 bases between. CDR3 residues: CASSTPQGRSTEAFF. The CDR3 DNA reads TGTGCCAGCAGTACCCCCCAGGGGCGGAGCACTGAAGCTTTCTTT.

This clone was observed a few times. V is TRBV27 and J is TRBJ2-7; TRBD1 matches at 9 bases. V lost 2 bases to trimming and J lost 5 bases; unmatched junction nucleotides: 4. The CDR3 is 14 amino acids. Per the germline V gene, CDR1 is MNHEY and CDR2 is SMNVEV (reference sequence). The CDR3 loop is CASSLGQGYHEQYF. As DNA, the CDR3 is TGTGCCAGCAGTTTAGGACAGGGGTACCACGAGCAGTACTTC.

The CDR3 DNA is TGTGCCAGCAGCCAAACTACAGGAGCGAATGAAAAACTGTTTTTT. This translates into CASSQTTGANEKLFF. The chain joins TRBV7-9 to TRBJ1-4, with a tentative D call TRBD1 (5 bases). This CDR3 has 15 amino acids. CDR1 SEHNR and CDR2 FQNEAQ come from the germline V gene (reference sequence). Trimming pared 5 bases from V and 5 bases from J, leaving 15 bases between.

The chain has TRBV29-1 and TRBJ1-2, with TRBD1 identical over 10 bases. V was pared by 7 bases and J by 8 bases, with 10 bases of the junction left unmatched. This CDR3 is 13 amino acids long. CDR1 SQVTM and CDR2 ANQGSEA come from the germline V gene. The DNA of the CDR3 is TGCAGCGCCGGGCTGGACAGGGGGGAAGGCTACACCTTC. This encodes CSAGLDRGEGYTF.

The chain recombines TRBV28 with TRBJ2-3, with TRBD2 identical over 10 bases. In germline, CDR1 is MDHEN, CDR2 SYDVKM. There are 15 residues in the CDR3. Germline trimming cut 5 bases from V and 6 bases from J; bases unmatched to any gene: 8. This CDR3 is CASSPAGGAGDTQYF. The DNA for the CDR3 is TGTGCCAGCAGTCCAGCGGGAGGGGCGGGGGATACGCAGTATTTT.

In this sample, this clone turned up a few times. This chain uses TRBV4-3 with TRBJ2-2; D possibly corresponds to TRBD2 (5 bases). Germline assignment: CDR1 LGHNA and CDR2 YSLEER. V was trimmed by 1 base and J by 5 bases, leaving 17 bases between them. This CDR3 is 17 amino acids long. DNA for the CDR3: TGCGCCAGCAGCCAAGGTGTGAGGGAGCTAAGGACCGGGGAGCTGTTTTTT. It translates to CASSQGVRELRTGELFF.

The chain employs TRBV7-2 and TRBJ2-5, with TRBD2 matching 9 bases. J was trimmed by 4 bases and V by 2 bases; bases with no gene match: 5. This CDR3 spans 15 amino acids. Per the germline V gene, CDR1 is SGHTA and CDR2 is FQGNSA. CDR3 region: CASSLLVSGGETQYF. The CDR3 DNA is TGTGCCAGCAGCTTACTCGTTAGCGGGGGAGAGACCCAGTACTTC. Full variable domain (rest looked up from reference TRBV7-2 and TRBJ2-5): GAGVSQSPSNKVTEKGKDVELRCDPISGHTALYWYRQSLGQGLEFLIYFQGNSAPDKSGLPSDRFSAERTGGSVSTLTIQRTQQEDSAVYLCASSLLVSGGETQYFGPGTRLLVL.

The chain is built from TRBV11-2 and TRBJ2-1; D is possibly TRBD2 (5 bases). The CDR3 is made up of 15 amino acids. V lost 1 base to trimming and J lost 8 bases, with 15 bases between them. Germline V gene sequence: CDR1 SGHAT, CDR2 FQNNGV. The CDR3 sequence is CASSLVGDARDEQFF. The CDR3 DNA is TGTGCCAGCAGCTTAGTTGGTGATGCGAGGGATGAGCAGTTCTTC.

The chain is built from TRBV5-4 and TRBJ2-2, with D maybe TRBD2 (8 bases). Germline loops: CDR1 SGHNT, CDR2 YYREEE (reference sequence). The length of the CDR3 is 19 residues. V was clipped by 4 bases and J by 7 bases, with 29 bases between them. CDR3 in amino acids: CASSPRGGTDDRRGGELFF. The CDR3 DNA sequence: TGTGCCAGCAGCCCCCGGGGGGGGACAGACGATCGTCGGGGCGGGGAGCTGTTTTTT.

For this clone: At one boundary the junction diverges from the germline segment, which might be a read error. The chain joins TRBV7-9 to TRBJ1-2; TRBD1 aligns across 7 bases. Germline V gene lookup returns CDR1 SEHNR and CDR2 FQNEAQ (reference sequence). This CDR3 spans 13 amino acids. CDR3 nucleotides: TGTTCCAGCAGCTGGTGGACAGGCTATGGCTACACCTTC. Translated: CSSSWWTGYGYTF.

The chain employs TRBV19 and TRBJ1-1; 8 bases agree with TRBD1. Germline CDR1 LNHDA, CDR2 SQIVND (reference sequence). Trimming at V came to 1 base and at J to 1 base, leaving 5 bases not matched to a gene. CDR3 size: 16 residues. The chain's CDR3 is CASSIAGQATNTEAFF. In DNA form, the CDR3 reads TGTGCCAGTAGTATAGCGGGACAGGCCACGAACACTGAAGCTTTCTTT.

The CDR3 coding sequence is TGTGCCAGCAGCAGACGGGACACCGCGAACACCGGGGAGCTGTTTTTT. It encodes CASSRRDTANTGELFF. The chain employs TRBV13 and TRBJ2-2, with D tentatively TRBD1 (6 bases). This CDR3 has 16 residues. Trimming cost V 5 bases and J 0 bases, with 13 bases left between them. Per the germline V gene, CDR1 is PRHDT and CDR2 is FYEKMQ (reference sequence).

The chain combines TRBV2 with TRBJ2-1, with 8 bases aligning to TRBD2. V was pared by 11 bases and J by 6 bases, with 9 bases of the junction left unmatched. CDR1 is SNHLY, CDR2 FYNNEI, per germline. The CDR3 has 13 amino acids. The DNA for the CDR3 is TGTGCCGGTAGCGGGATCCCCCCCAATGAGCAGTTCTTC. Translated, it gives CAGSGIPPNEQFF. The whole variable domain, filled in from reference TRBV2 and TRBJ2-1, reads EPEVTQTPSHQVTQMGQEVILRCVPISNHLYFYWYRQILGQKVEFLVSFYNNEISEKSEIFDDQFSVERPDGSNFTLKIRSTKLEDSAMYFCAGSGIPPNEQFFGPGTRLTVL.

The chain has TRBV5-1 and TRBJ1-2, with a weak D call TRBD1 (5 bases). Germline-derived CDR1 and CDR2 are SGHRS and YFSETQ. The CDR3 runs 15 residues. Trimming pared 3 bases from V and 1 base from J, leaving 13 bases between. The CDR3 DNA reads TGCGCCAGCAGCTCAATCCCCAGGGTTAACTATGGCTACACCTTC. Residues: CASSSIPRVNYGYTF.

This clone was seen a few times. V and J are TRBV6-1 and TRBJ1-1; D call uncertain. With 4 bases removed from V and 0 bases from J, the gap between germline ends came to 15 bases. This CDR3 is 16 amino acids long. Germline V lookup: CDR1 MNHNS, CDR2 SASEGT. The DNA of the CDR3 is TGTGCCAGCAGTGGAAGACATGGCCCCATGAACACTGAAGCTTTCTTT. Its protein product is CASSGRHGPMNTEAFF.

The DNA for the CDR3 is TGTGCCTCACGCCGGGACAACTACGAGCAGTACTTC. Translation: CASRRDNYEQYF. The chain has TRBV6-5 and TRBJ2-5; D is possibly TRBD1 (6 bases). The tail of the sequence fits TRBJ2-7 better, so the J call may be wrong. Germline CDR1 and CDR2: MNHEY and SVGAGI. CDR3 size: 12 residues.